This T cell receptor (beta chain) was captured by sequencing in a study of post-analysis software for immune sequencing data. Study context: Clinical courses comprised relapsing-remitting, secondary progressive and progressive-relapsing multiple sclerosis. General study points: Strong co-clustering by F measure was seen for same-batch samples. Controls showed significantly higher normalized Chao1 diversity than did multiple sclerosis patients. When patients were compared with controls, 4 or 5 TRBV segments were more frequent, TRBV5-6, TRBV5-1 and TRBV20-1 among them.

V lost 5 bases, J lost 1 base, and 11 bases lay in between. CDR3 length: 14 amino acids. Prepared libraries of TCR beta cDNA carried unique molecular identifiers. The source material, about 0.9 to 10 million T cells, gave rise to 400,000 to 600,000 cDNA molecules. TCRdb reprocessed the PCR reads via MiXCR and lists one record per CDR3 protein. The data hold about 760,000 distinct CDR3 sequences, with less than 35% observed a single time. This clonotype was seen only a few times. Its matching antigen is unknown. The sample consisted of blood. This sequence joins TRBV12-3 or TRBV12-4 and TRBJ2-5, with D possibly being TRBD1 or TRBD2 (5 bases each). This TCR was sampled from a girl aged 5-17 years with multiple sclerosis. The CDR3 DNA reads TGTGCCAGCAGTGCCGGGGCCCCCCAAGAGACCCAGTACTTC. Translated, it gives CASSAGAPQETQYF.